This TCR beta chain was captured in a study of blood T cell repertoires in COVID-19. Whole-study context: Samples came from the United States, Italy and Spain, spanning acute and convalescent COVID-19. PBMCs, B-cell-depleted T cells, or T cells provided the cDNA or gDNA that made up the material.

Only in-frame clones appear in the TCRdb table, and some are missing; sequencing was by immunoSEQ multiplex PCR. Of more than 110,000 clones in the sample, roughly 82% were seen once. The clonotype originates from a man at least 80 years old with acute or convalescent COVID-19. Input material: peripheral blood.

Written as DNA, the CDR3 is TGTGCCAGCAGCCAAGATTTCGCAGGGGGCCTACTAAGCTCTGGAAACACCATATATTTT. Encoded protein: CASSQDFAGGLLSSGNTIYF. This chain joins TRBV4-2 and TRBJ1-3; 8 nucleotides agree with TRBD1. V gave up 0 bases and J gave up 0 bases; unmatched junction bases: 13. Looked up from germline, CDR1 is LGHNA and CDR2 is YNFKEQ. This CDR3 contains 20 residues.